One TCR beta chain is described in this entry. The antigen remains unidentified. J gave up 5 bases and V 0 bases, and 13 bases lay outside the gene matches. The CDR3 is made up of 17 amino acids. Germline V gene sequence: CDR1 SGDLS, CDR2 YYNGEE. It was healthy bone marrow donors who served as donors. The data are from a study of cytomegalovirus exposure and HLA in healthy donors. General study points: The study designated some 180 TCR beta chains cytomegalovirus-associated.

PCR amplification relied on 60 Vbeta primers (plus 13 Jbeta primers). Clones were read by immunoSEQ multiplex PCR, and TCRdb kept only the in-frame ones, dropping some. The sample includes 150,000 to 200,000 clones, roughly 82% seen only once; the top ten take about 10%. The clonotype comes from a man between 45 and 60 years old in good health and CMV-seropositive. The chain links TRBV9 to TRBJ2-7; 8 nucleotides agree with TRBD2. The sample comprised PBMCs. The CDR3 protein is CASSVGVAGFSENEQYF. In DNA form, the CDR3 reads TGTGCCAGCAGCGTAGGAGTAGCGGGGTTTTCCGAAAACGAGCAGTACTTC.